This TCR beta chain came from a study of shared clonotypes between healthy human individuals. Study-wide results and limits: Memory subsets had estimated richness that was generally smaller than that of naive subsets.

In the authors' methods: ImmunoSEQ gave junction-only sequences without quality scores, so filtering differed. Libraries were prepared by immunoSEQ multiplex PCR; TCRdb keeps only in-frame clonotypes and omits some of them. That table is the source of V, J and clone size, and D and trimming were worked out from the DNA. The profile covers 1.6 million or so clones, with around 97% appearing a single time and 1.2% taken by the ten largest. Among the donors, all were Caucasian adults who lived in Nashville, Tennessee. V gave up 1 base and J gave up 2 bases, with 14 bases separating them. The CDR3 sequence is 16 residues long. Germline CDR1 and CDR2: MGHRA and YSYEKL. As regards this clone: Its antigen is not known.

The material sequenced was naive CD4+ T cells sorted from blood. The sample's subset: CD45RA+ positively selected. V and J are TRBV4-1 and TRBJ1-2; D gene unclear. The source of this sequence is a man between 25 and 39 years old in good health. This CDR3 reads CASSQVMGGENYGYTF. The CDR3 coding sequence is TGCGCCAGCAGCCAAGTTATGGGCGGTGAGAACTATGGCTACACCTTC.